What follows are 7 T cell receptor beta chains derived from one specimen sequenced in a study of preoperative IRX-2 immunotherapy in early breast cancer. Repertoires were generated with immunoSEQ multiplex PCR, while TCRdb's copy carries only in-frame clones and drops some. This sample carries fewer than 40,000 clones, roughly 91% of them seen once, and the ten largest clones take 1.5% to 2%. The treatment here: preoperative locoregional IRX-2 cytokine immunotherapy. The specimen comprised tumor tissue, sampled after IRX-2 immunotherapy. The receptor set was obtained from a human donor with breast cancer.

The rearrangement joins TRBV6-8 to TRBJ1-1; D remains ambiguous. V was clipped by 10 bases and J by 3 bases, with 15 bases between them. CDR3 size: 13 residues. Germline V gives CDR1 MNHGY, CDR2 SAAAGT. This chain's CDR3 is CATQYRAHTEAFF. Here the CDR3 DNA reads TGTGCCACCCAATATCGGGCCCACACTGAAGCTTTCTTT.

The chain recombines TRBV19 with TRBJ1-3, with D possibly TRBD1 on 5 matching bases. CDR3 size: 16 residues. Germline V gene data show CDR1 as LNHDA and CDR2 as SQIVND (reference sequence). Trimming took 5 bases from V and 0 from J, leaving 14 bases between them. Here the CDR3 DNA reads TGTGCCAGTAGTGTTCAAGGGGTCACCTCTGGAAACACCATATATTTT. Protein sequence: CASSVQGVTSGNTIYF.

V is TRBV28 and J is TRBJ1-2, with D possibly being TRBD1 (5 bases). Germline V gene data show CDR1 as MDHEN and CDR2 as SYDVKM. The CDR3 is made up of 14 amino acids. The V end was cut by 6 bases, the J end by 5 bases, with 16 bases between. In nucleotides, the CDR3 is TGTGCCAGCAGGGGGCCGTGGGGTCAATATGGCTACACCTTC. Its protein product is CASRGPWGQYGYTF.

V usage is TRBV11-3 and J usage is TRBJ2-7; 10 nucleotides line up with TRBD1. J was trimmed by 6 bases and V by 5 bases; bases with no gene match: 13. This CDR3 is 16 amino acids long. CDR1 and CDR2 from the germline V gene are SGHNT and YENEEA. The CDR3 sequence: CASSPRGTGEYSEQYF. CDR3 DNA sequence: TGTGCCAGCAGCCCGAGGGGGACAGGGGAGTATAGCGAGCAGTACTTC. Based on the CDR3 plus reference TRBV11-3 and TRBJ2-7, the full variable domain is EAGVVQSPRYKIIEKKQPVAFWCNPISGHNTLYWYLQNLGQGPELLIRYENEEAVDDSQLPKDRFSAERLKGVDSTLKIQPAELGDSAVYLCASSPRGTGEYSEQYFGPGTRLTVT.

This clone was observed a few times. The chain uses TRBV11-3 and TRBJ2-7, with 9 bases that match TRBD1. The CDR3 loop spans 14 amino acids. Germline loops: CDR1 SGHNT, CDR2 YENEEA. Trimming took 3 bases from V and 0 from J; bases not matched to a gene: 0. The CDR3 loop is CASSLDRGSYEQYF. The CDR3 bases are TGTGCCAGCAGCTTGGACAGGGGCTCCTACGAGCAGTACTTC.

J is TRBJ1-1 and V is TRBV6-8, with D possibly being TRBD1 (5 bases). Trimming took 10 bases from V and 1 from J, leaving 16 bases between them. Germline assignment: CDR1 MNHGY and CDR2 SAAAGT. The CDR3 is 14 amino acids. This chain's CDR3 is CAISRGFSNTEAFF. The CDR3 DNA reads as TGTGCCATCAGCCGGGGCTTTTCGAACACTGAAGCTTTCTTT.

The CDR3 sequence is CASSQGQFYGYTF. CDR3 bases: TGTGCCAGCAGCCAGGGACAGTTCTATGGCTACACCTTC. The chain employs TRBV28 and TRBJ1-2; 7 bases are a match to TRBD1. V trimming: 6 bases; J trimming: 4 bases; junction bases outside the gene matches: 5. CDR3 size: 13 residues. Germline loops: CDR1 MDHEN, CDR2 SYDVKM.